This entry lists 26 T cell receptor beta chains sequenced from one sample in a study of blood T cell repertoires in COVID-19. Some clones are missing from TCRdb's copy, which holds only in-frame ones; the method was immunoSEQ multiplex PCR. The sample carries 100,000 to 150,000 clones, about 88% recorded once. Source material: peripheral blood. These receptors originate from a woman aged 80 or over with acute or convalescent COVID-19.

This chain links TRBV7-9 with TRBJ2-4, with a tentative D call TRBD1 (5 bases). The germline V gene has CDR1 SEHNR and CDR2 FQNEAQ (reference sequence). The CDR3 sequence is 16 residues long. The germline V and J ends were trimmed by 2 bases and 1 base, with 12 bases remaining between them. The CDR3: CASSLWGYMAKNIQYF. The CDR3 DNA reads TGTGCCAGCAGCTTATGGGGCTATATGGCCAAAAACATTCAGTACTTC.

The gene calls are TRBV24-1 and TRBJ2-1; 10 bases fit TRBD2. This CDR3 contains 17 residues. Germline CDR1 is KGHDR and CDR2 is SFDVKD. J was trimmed by 5 bases and V by 5 bases; bases with no gene match: 11. DNA for the CDR3: TGTGCCACCAGTGGAAATAGCGGGGGGTCTATCAACAATGAGCAGTTCTTC. Amino acid sequence: CATSGNSGGSINNEQFF.

The J gene is TRBJ1-2, the V gene TRBV6-4, with D maybe TRBD1 (5 bases). V lost 4 bases, J lost 4 bases, and 10 bases lay in between. The CDR3 has 13 amino acids. CDR1 MRHNA and CDR2 SNTAGT come from the germline V gene. CDR3 sequence: CASSVEGLYGYTF. For the CDR3, the DNA is TGTGCCAGCAGTGTAGAGGGACTCTATGGCTACACCTTC.

V and J are TRBV7-9 and TRBJ2-5; 9 positions match TRBD2. CDR1 SEHNR and CDR2 FQNEAQ come from the germline V gene (reference sequence). V was pared by 5 bases and J by 5 bases, with 9 bases of the junction left unmatched. The CDR3 consists of 15 residues. CDR3 region: CASSRGSGGPETQYF. The DNA of the CDR3 is TGTGCCAGCAGCCGGGGTAGCGGGGGTCCGGAGACCCAGTACTTC. Variable domain in full (rest from reference TRBV7-9 and TRBJ2-5): DTGVSQNPRHKITKRGQNVTFRCDPISEHNRLYWYRQTLGQGPEFLTYFQNEAQLEKSRLLSDRFSAERPKGSFSTLEIQRTEQGDSAMYLCASSRGSGGPETQYFGPGTRLLVL.

This chain uses TRBV5-1 with TRBJ2-7, with 9 nucleotides matching TRBD1. Trimming at V came to 1 base and at J to 5 bases, leaving 4 bases not matched to a gene. Germline CDR1 and CDR2: SGHRS and YFSETQ. This CDR3 has 14 amino acids. CDR3: CASSLYRGRDEQYF. Written as DNA, the CDR3 is TGCGCCAGCAGCTTGTACAGGGGGCGCGACGAGCAGTACTTC.

This chain joins TRBV7-9 and TRBJ1-4, with 7 nucleotides matching TRBD1. With 9 bases clipped from V and 7 bases from J, the junction kept 8 bases outside the gene matches. The CDR3 has 13 residues. Germline CDR1 is SEHNR and CDR2 is FQNEAQ (reference sequence). This CDR3 is CASGKGAGEKLFF. The CDR3 DNA follows: TGTGCCAGTGGAAAGGGGGCAGGTGAAAAACTGTTTTTT.

This clone was detected a few times. The rearrangement uses TRBV4-3 and TRBJ1-3, with D possibly matching TRBD1 (5 bases). Germline loops: CDR1 LGHNA, CDR2 YSLEER. This CDR3 spans 16 amino acids. V was pared by 0 bases and J by 0 bases, with 9 bases between. CDR3 DNA: TGCGCCAGCAGCCAAGAGCGGGGGACCTCTGGAAACACCATATATTTT. This encodes CASSQERGTSGNTIYF.

This clone has more than one count but fewer than ten. The junction departs from the called germline gene at one end, perhaps through a read error. The chain links TRBV10-1 to TRBJ2-7; 7 bases fit TRBD2. There are 14 residues in the CDR3. Germline V gene data show CDR1 as WNHNN and CDR2 as SYGVQD (reference sequence). The CDR3 spells CASSESSGGYEQYF. As DNA, the CDR3 is TGCGCCAGCAGCGAGTCGTCGGGGGGCTACGAGCAGTACTTC.

This chain joins TRBV10-3 and TRBJ2-2; D is perhaps TRBD2 (6 bases). Trimming left V 8 bases short and J 0 bases short, with 7 bases between. The CDR3 sequence is 13 residues long. CDR1 is ENHRY and CDR2 is SYGVKD in the germline V gene. CDR3 bases: TGTGCCATCGGGAGGCCGAACACCGGGGAGCTGTTTTTT. Protein sequence: CAIGRPNTGELFF.

The V and J genes are TRBV11-3 and TRBJ2-7; 7 bases are shared with TRBD1. Germline V gene sequence: CDR1 SGHNT, CDR2 YENEEA. Losses at the gene ends were 1 base for V and 5 bases for J; bases not matched to a gene: 2. The length of the CDR3 is 13 residues. The CDR3 DNA reads as TGTGCCAGCAGCTTAGCACAGGGGAACGAGCAGTACTTC. Its translation: CASSLAQGNEQYF.

Concerning this clone itself: Germline and junction disagree at one end, which may indicate a read error. The genes are TRBV2 and TRBJ2-1; 11 bases line up with TRBD2. Looked up from germline, CDR1 is SNHLY and CDR2 is FYNNEI. This CDR3 has 16 amino acids. The CDR3 here is CASSGSTSGSYDEQFF. The CDR3, as DNA: TGTGCCAGCAGTGGATCTACTAGCGGGAGCTACGATGAGCAGTTCTTC.

The chain joins TRBV15 to TRBJ1-6; 10 nucleotides line up with TRBD1. CDR3 size: 16 residues. V was pared by 1 base and J by 8 bases, with 5 bases of the junction left unmatched. Per germline, CDR1 LNHNV and CDR2 YYDKDF (reference sequence). For the CDR3, the DNA is TGTGCCACCAGCAGAGGTCCGGACAGGGGGGATTCACCCCTCCACTTT. Its protein product is CATSRGPDRGDSPLHF.

The rearrangement joins TRBV20-1 to TRBJ1-2; D gene ambiguous. Trimming took off 5 bases at V and 8 bases at J, with 12 bases between the two ends. CDR1 is DFQATT, CDR2 SNEGSKA, per germline (reference sequence). The CDR3 consists of 11 residues. This CDR3 is CSAPLRAGYTF. In DNA form, the CDR3 reads TGCAGTGCTCCTTTGAGAGCGGGCTACACCTTC.

The chain is built from TRBV6-2 or TRBV6-3 and TRBJ2-7; 7 bases match TRBD2. The CDR3 has 15 residues. Germline V gives CDR1 MNHEY, CDR2 SVGEGT. V was pared by 6 bases and J by 3 bases, with 11 bases of the junction left unmatched. CDR3 bases: TGTGCCAGCAGCCTGACTAGCTGGAAACTCTACGAGCAGTACTTC. Its protein is CASSLTSWKLYEQYF.

The chain carries TRBV6-2 or TRBV6-3 and TRBJ2-4, with TRBD2 matching 13 bases. This CDR3 is built from 19 residues. The ends lost 1 base at V and 2 bases at J; junction bases unmatched: 8. CDR1 and CDR2 from the germline V gene are MNHEY and SVGEGT. For the CDR3, the DNA is TGTGCCAGCAGTTACTTACGGACTAGCGGGGGCGCCCCCAAAAACATTCAGTACTTC. It is translated as CASSYLRTSGGAPKNIQYF.

The chain couples TRBV19 to TRBJ2-1; TRBD1 might be the D (8 bases). The germline V and J ends were trimmed by 6 bases and 4 bases, with 16 bases remaining between them. The CDR3 runs 15 residues. The germline V gene has CDR1 LNHDA and CDR2 SQIVND (reference sequence). DNA of the CDR3: TGTGCCAGTAGATCTGGACAGGGACTATACAATGAGCAGTTCTTC. Protein product: CASRSGQGLYNEQFF.

CDR3 amino acids: CASSSGQGANQPQHF. The DNA of the CDR3 is TGCGCCAGCAGCTCTGGACAGGGTGCAAATCAGCCCCAGCATTTT. The rearrangement uses TRBV5-1 and TRBJ1-5; the match to TRBD1 covers 8 bases. This CDR3 region has 15 residues. Germline V gene lookup returns CDR1 SGHRS and CDR2 YFSETQ. The V gene end was trimmed by 3 bases and the J gene end by 4 bases; junction bases not matched to a gene: 6. The entire variable domain, with the rest obtained from reference TRBV5-1 and TRBJ1-5, is as follows: KAGVTQTPRYLIKTRGQQVTLSCSPISGHRSVSWYQQTPGQGLQFLFEYFSETQRNKGNFPGRFSGRQFSNSRSEMNVSTLELGDSALYLCASSSGQGANQPQHFGDGTRLSIL.

The genes are TRBV3-1 (or the pseudogene TRBV3-2) and TRBJ2-7; 7 bases align to TRBD2. This CDR3 spans 13 amino acids. Germline CDR1 reads LGHDT; CDR2 reads YNNKEL (reference sequence). With 5 bases clipped from V and 2 bases from J, the junction kept 3 bases outside the gene matches. CDR3 residues: CASSGRGTYEQYF. Here the CDR3 DNA reads TGTGCCAGCAGCGGGCGGGGGACCTACGAGCAGTACTTC.

This chain links TRBV6-5 with TRBJ2-5; 7 nucleotides align to TRBD2. The ends lost 6 bases at V and 4 bases at J; junction bases unmatched: 8. The CDR3 is made up of 14 amino acids. The germline CDR1 and CDR2 sequences are MNHEY and SVGAGI. The chain's CDR3 is CASRGGYASETQYF. DNA for the CDR3: TGTGCCAGCAGGGGGGGGTATGCCTCAGAGACCCAGTACTTC.

The gene calls are TRBV6-2 or TRBV6-3 and TRBJ2-5; 8 nucleotides line up with TRBD1. CDR3 length: 16 residues. Germline CDR1 and CDR2: MNHEY and SVGEGT. The V and J ends lost 2 bases and 1 base, in that order; junction bases with no gene match: 6. DNA of the CDR3: TGTGCCAGCAGTTACGCCCCGGGACAGGCCCAAGAGACCCAGTACTTC. Translated: CASSYAPGQAQETQYF.

V and J are TRBV18 and TRBJ2-7; D might be TRBD1 (5 bases). The CDR3 is 14 residues long. Trimming removed 3 bases from V and 2 bases from J, with 11 bases in between. Germline V CDR1 and CDR2: KGHSH, LQKENI. The CDR3 loop reads CASSPVTGAYEQYF. In DNA form, the CDR3 reads TGTGCCAGCTCACCCGTAACAGGAGCCTACGAGCAGTACTTC.

This clone appeared a single time. The gene calls are TRBV5-1 and TRBJ2-1; 9 nucleotides align to TRBD2. The germline V gene encodes CDR1 SGHRS and CDR2 YFSETQ. The CDR3 is 15 residues long. V gave up 1 base and J gave up 7 bases; unmatched junction bases: 6. The CDR3 loop reads CASSLQASGKNEQFF. Here the CDR3 DNA reads TGCGCCAGCAGCTTGCAGGCTAGCGGGAAGAATGAGCAGTTCTTC. Complete variable domain (other parts from reference TRBV5-1 and TRBJ2-1): KAGVTQTPRYLIKTRGQQVTLSCSPISGHRSVSWYQQTPGQGLQFLFEYFSETQRNKGNFPGRFSGRQFSNSRSEMNVSTLELGDSALYLCASSLQASGKNEQFFGPGTRLTVL.

CDR3 residues: CASSVGPQDNQPQHF. The CDR3 nucleotides read TGTGCCAGCAGCGTCGGTCCCCAAGACAATCAGCCCCAGCATTTT. The chain recombines TRBV9 with TRBJ1-5; D ambiguous. CDR1 SGDLS and CDR2 YYNGEE come from the germline V gene. The CDR3 totals 15 residues. Trimming shortened V by 2 bases and J by 3 bases, and 12 bases separated the two germline ends.

The CDR3 DNA reads TGTGCCAGCAGTTACGCGGCCTGGACAACCGAGCAGTACTTC. Its protein is CASSYAAWTTEQYF. The chain joins TRBV6-5 to TRBJ2-7, with D perhaps matching TRBD1 (5 bases). The germline V and J ends were trimmed by 2 bases and 6 bases, with 14 bases remaining between them. The CDR3 has 14 residues. Germline lookup yields CDR1 MNHEY and CDR2 SVGAGI.

The rearrangement links TRBV9 to TRBJ2-1, with 9 bases aligning to TRBD2. V gave up 2 bases and J gave up 9 bases; unmatched junction bases: 9. The CDR3 is made up of 15 amino acids. Germline-derived CDR1 and CDR2 are SGDLS and YYNGEE. DNA of the CDR3: TGTGCCAGCAGCGTGGCGGGAGGGGGATCGGGTGAGCAGTTCTTC. Translating it yields CASSVAGGGSGEQFF.

The chain links TRBV5-1 to TRBJ2-1; TRBD1 might be the D (6 bases). The CDR3 covers 13 residues. V shed 6 bases and J shed 5 bases, with 12 bases lying between them. CDR1 and CDR2 (germline): SGHRS, YFSETQ. DNA for the CDR3: TGCGCCAGCACCTCAGGACAGCACAATGAGCAGTTCTTC. This gives the protein CASTSGQHNEQFF.